These T cell receptor beta chains were read from a single sample in a study of T-cell reconstitution after alpha-beta-depleted transplantation in children. MiXCR, applied by TCRdb to the PCR reads, yields one record per CDR3 protein. The sample has about 200,000 distinct CDR3 sequences; approximately 6% are singletons. Here the sequenced sample was PBMCs, taken before TCRalphabeta/CD19-depleted stem cell transplant. Source of these receptors: a girl under two years old with combined immunodeficiency, due to receive a stem cell transplant. Each CDR3 is given with its conserved first and last residue. A D gene is named only where the DNA matches it firmly. Expanded clones are given a class, and other clones once, few, many or no size at all.

TRBV28,NA,TRBJ2-5,few,TGTGCCAGCAGTTTCCAGGGAGGAGAGACCCAGTACTTC,CASSFQGGETQYF
TRBV2,NA,TRBJ1-5,many,TGTGCCAGCACCTACTACCAGGGGAAGGATCAGCCCCAGCATTTT,CASTYYQGKDQPQHF
TRBV20-1,NA,TRBJ2-1,many,TGCAGTGCTAGTGGCCCGACTAGGGGTTACAATGAGCAGTTCTTC,CSASGPTRGYNEQFF
TRBV5-1,NA,TRBJ2-2,many,TGCGCCAGCAGTACTGGCGCCGCCGGGGAGCTGTTTTTT,CASSTGAAGELFF
TRBV27,TRBD1,TRBJ1-1,many,TGTGCCAGCAGCCCAGGGGGCGCGGACACTGAAGCTTTCTTT,CASSPGGADTEAFF
TRBV28,NA,TRBJ1-6,NA,TGTGCCAGCTTTGACCCGGGGGACAATTCACCCCTCCACTTT,CASFDPGDNSPLHF
TRBV4-2,NA,TRBJ1-2,NA,TGTGCCAGCAGCCAAGTCGGGACGGAACCTTATGGCTACACCTTC,CASSQVGTEPYGYTF
TRBV20-1,NA,TRBJ2-7,NA,TGCAGTTCTCATGATGGCGGTTCCTACGAGCAGTACTTC,CSSHDGGSYEQYF
TRBV6-5,NA,TRBJ2-3,few,TGTGCCAGCAGTTACTCCGGGGGCCGCGCAGATACGCAGTATTTT,CASSYSGGRADTQYF
TRBV29-1,TRBD2,TRBJ2-1,many,TGCAGCGTTGAAGGGCTAGCGGGGGGCCTCTCGCTCTACAATGAGCAGTTCTTC,CSVEGLAGGLSLYNEQFF
TRBV29-1,NA,TRBJ2-5,many,TGCAGCGGCACAGGGTTGAGAGAGACCCAGTACTTC,CSGTGLRETQYF
TRBV6-2/TRBV6-3,TRBD1,TRBJ2-7,many,TGTGCCAGCAGATGGCCGGGACAGGACCACGAGCAGTACTTC,CASRWPGQDHEQYF
TRBV20-1,NA,TRBJ2-3,many,TGCAGTGCTAGAAGGGTGGGGCAGCGGGCCACGGATACGCAGTATTTT,CSARRVGQRATDTQYF
TRBV20-1,NA,TRBJ2-1,many,TGCAGTGCTATGGCGGATCTGGGGATCAGTGAGCAGTTCTTC,CSAMADLGISEQFF
TRBV13,NA,TRBJ2-7,many,TGTGCCAGCAGCCACCGGACAGAGTCCTACGAGCAGTACTTC,CASSHRTESYEQYF